The 9 T cell receptor beta chains given below trace back to one sample, sequenced in a study of monozygotic twins with inflammatory bowel disease. Following a re-call of the 5' RACE reads, TCRdb has one entry per CDR3 protein and lacks DNA. Its clone listing holds over 350,000 distinct CDR3 sequences. The sample comprised blood. The receptors originated from a human donor with ulcerative colitis or Crohn's disease, or a healthy co-twin of an affected twin (not recorded which).

The CDR3 sequence is CASSLAWGANEAFF. The chain uses TRBV27 and TRBJ1-1; TCRdb's D call, TRBD1, is unchecked because there is no DNA. The CDR3 runs 14 residues. The germline gives CDR1 MNHEY, CDR2 SMNVEV (reference sequence).

This CDR3 is CASSFTTSGGVDQETQYF. The chain employs TRBV11-2 and TRBJ2-5; TCRdb reports TRBD2, a call that lacks DNA to check it against. The CDR3 has 18 amino acids. Per germline, CDR1 SGHAT and CDR2 FQNNGV.

This chain connects TRBV6-5 to TRBJ2-2. The CDR3 contains 16 residues. In germline, CDR1 is MNHEY, CDR2 SVGAGI. The CDR3 is CASSYSMLGNTGELFF.

J is TRBJ2-1 and V is TRBV19; without DNA, the TCRdb call of TRBD2 cannot be checked. Per germline, CDR1 LNHDA and CDR2 SQIVND (reference sequence). The CDR3 has 16 residues. The CDR3 spells CASTTLSGSSYNEQFF. The complete variable domain, with remaining parts taken from reference TRBV19 and TRBJ2-1, reads DGGITQSPKYLFRKEGQNVTLSCEQNLNHDAMYWYRQDPGQGLRLIYYSQIVNDFQKGDIAEGYSVSREKKESFPLTVTSAQKNPTAFYLCASTTLSGSSYNEQFFGPGTRLTVL.

The chain has TRBV14 and TRBJ1-6; the TCRdb D gene call, TRBD1, has no DNA to confirm it. The CDR3 has 16 amino acids. From germline, CDR1 is SGHDN and CDR2 FVKESK. CDR3: CASSQFALQGPSPLHF.

The chain joins TRBV20-1 to TRBJ2-3; the D call of TRBD2 rests on TCRdb alone, since no DNA is present to check it. Germline-derived CDR1 and CDR2 are DFQATT and SNEGSKA (reference sequence). The CDR3 is 15 residues long. CDR3 loop: CSASSEGLSTDTQYF.

This rearrangement joins TRBV7-6 to TRBJ2-3. Germline V gene data show CDR1 as SGHVS and CDR2 as FNYEAQ. This CDR3 has 14 residues. This chain's CDR3 is CASSLGPSEHTQYF.

The chain joins TRBV5-6 to TRBJ2-1. The CDR3 is 15 amino acids. Germline CDR1 reads SGHDT; CDR2 reads YYEEEE. CDR3 sequence reads: CASSLLSGVYNEQFF.

The genes are TRBV20-1 and TRBJ2-4; the TCRdb D gene call, TRBD2, has no DNA to confirm it. The CDR3 covers 15 residues. The germline V gene encodes CDR1 DFQATT and CDR2 SNEGSKA (reference sequence). The CDR3 is CSARAPSGGGNIQYF.